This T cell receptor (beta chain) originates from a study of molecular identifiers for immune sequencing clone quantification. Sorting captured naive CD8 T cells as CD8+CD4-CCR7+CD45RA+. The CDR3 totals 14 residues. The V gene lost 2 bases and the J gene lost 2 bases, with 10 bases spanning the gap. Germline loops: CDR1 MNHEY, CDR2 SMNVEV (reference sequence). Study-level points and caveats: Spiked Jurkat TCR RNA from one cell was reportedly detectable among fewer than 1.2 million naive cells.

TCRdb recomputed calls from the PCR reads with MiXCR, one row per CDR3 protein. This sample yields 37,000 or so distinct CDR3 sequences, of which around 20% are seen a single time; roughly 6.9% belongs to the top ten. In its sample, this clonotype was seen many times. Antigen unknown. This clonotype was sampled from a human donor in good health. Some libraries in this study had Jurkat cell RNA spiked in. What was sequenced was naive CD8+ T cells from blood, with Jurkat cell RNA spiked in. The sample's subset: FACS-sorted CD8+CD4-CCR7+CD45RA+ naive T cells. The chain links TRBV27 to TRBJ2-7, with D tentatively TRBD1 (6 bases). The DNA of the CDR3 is TGTGCCAGCAGTTTACTACAGGGCCCCTACGAGCAGTACTTC. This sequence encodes CASSLLQGPYEQYF.